This T cell receptor (beta chain) emerged from a study of vaccination and CD4 T cells after COVID-19. Study background: Each convalescent patient was PCR positive for SARS-CoV-2 on nasal swab; roughly ten cases were mild and one severe. Timing of post-vaccine sample collection was a median approximately 72 days after dose two, with a range of 14 to 241. For control cultures, the treatment was a CEFX pool, an HIV-1 Nef pool, or no peptide.

Treatment defined: roughly 10-day PBMC culture with coronavirus spike peptide pools or control peptides (ViraFEST assay). As regards this clonotype: The antigen is undetermined.

V gave up 3 bases and J gave up 7 bases, with 12 bases separating them. CDR3 size: 14 residues. CDR1 and CDR2 (germline): KGHDR, SFDVKD. Cultured CD4+ T cell DNA was sequenced using the Oncomine TCR Beta short-read assay. One entry per CDR3 protein results from TCRdb running MiXCR on the PCR reads. Of some 15,000 distinct CDR3 sequences in the sample, roughly 61% are singletons; the top ten hold over 9.5%. Findings and caveats of the study: Looking at convalescent patients, 304 of their 307 vaccine-specific clones were spike mono-reactive.

This TCR was sampled from a human donor who had recovered from COVID-19. Sample: CD4+ T cells from blood, cultured in vitro. V and J are TRBV24-1 and TRBJ2-1, with TRBD2 as a possible D gene (5 bases). The CDR3 is CATSDAGRGNEQFF. The CDR3, as DNA: TGTGCCACCAGTGATGCCGGGCGAGGGAATGAGCAGTTCTTC.